This is a list of T cell receptor beta chains from one sample in a study of patients and donors after allogeneic stem cell transplantation. Using its own MiXCR run on the RT-PCR reads, TCRdb lists one record per CDR3 protein. This sample has around 200,000 distinct CDR3 sequences, with roughly 38% found just once. The sample was blood, either unsorted or a sorted T cell fraction (not recorded which). The receptors originated from a human donor who was either an allogeneic HSCT recipient or a stem cell or donor lymphocyte infusion donor (not recorded which). It is not recorded whose cells these are; they may come from a transplant donor. Both conserved end residues are part of each CDR3. Fields, in order: D gene, CDR3 length, V gene, clone size, J gene, CDR3 DNA, CDR3 protein. D genes are given only for firm matches. The size of a clone is reported for some rows only, either as once, few or many, or as a class for expanded clones.

d_call: .; cdr3_length: 15; v_call: TRBV12-3/TRBV12-4; clone_size: .; j_call: TRBJ1-2; cdr3_nt: TGTGCCAGCAGTCCCGCCGGGAGAGCTAACTATGGCTACACCTTC; cdr3_aa: CASSPAGRANYGYTF
d_call: TRBD2; cdr3_length: 15; v_call: TRBV28; clone_size: few; j_call: TRBJ2-1; cdr3_nt: TGTGCCAGCAGTTTACCGGGGGGCTCCTACAATGAGCAGTTCTTC; cdr3_aa: CASSLPGGSYNEQFF
d_call: TRBD1; cdr3_length: 15; v_call: TRBV6-4; clone_size: .; j_call: TRBJ1-5; cdr3_nt: TGTGCCAGCAGTGGACAGGGTAAAAGCAATCAGCCCCAGCATTTT; cdr3_aa: CASSGQGKSNQPQHF
d_call: TRBD2; cdr3_length: 15; v_call: TRBV4-1; clone_size: once; j_call: TRBJ2-3; cdr3_nt: TGCGCCAGCAGCGGGGGACTACTATCCACAGATACGCAGTATTTT; cdr3_aa: CASSGGLLSTDTQYF
d_call: TRBD1; cdr3_length: 16; v_call: TRBV5-5; clone_size: .; j_call: TRBJ1-3; cdr3_nt: TGTGCCAGCAGCCCTGGACAGGCCTACTCTGGAAACACCATATATTTT; cdr3_aa: CASSPGQAYSGNTIYF
d_call: .; cdr3_length: 13; v_call: TRBV20-1; clone_size: .; j_call: TRBJ1-1; cdr3_nt: TGCAGTGCTAAGGTACTGTTGAACACTGAAGCTTTCTTT; cdr3_aa: CSAKVLLNTEAFF
d_call: .; cdr3_length: 14; v_call: TRBV10-3; clone_size: .; j_call: TRBJ1-1; cdr3_nt: TGTGCCATCAGTTTCACAGGTCCGAAGGCTGAAGCTTTCTTT; cdr3_aa: CAISFTGPKAEAFF
d_call: TRBD1; cdr3_length: 12; v_call: TRBV29-1; clone_size: .; j_call: TRBJ1-2; cdr3_nt: TGCAGCGTCAGACAGGGGGGGTATGGCTACACCTTC; cdr3_aa: CSVRQGGYGYTF
d_call: TRBD1; cdr3_length: 13; v_call: TRBV4-1; clone_size: .; j_call: TRBJ1-5; cdr3_nt: TGCGCCAGCTCCGGGACAGGGAGTCAGCCCCAGCATTTT; cdr3_aa: CASSGTGSQPQHF
d_call: .; cdr3_length: 16; v_call: TRBV15; clone_size: few; j_call: TRBJ1-5; cdr3_nt: TGTGCCACCAGCAGGGACGGAGCTTATAGCAATCAGCCCCAGCATTTT; cdr3_aa: CATSRDGAYSNQPQHF
d_call: .; cdr3_length: 17; v_call: TRBV20-1; clone_size: few; j_call: TRBJ1-5; cdr3_nt: TGCAGTGCTAGAGGAGGTCGACAGGTTTATAGCAATCAGCCCCAGCATTTT; cdr3_aa: CSARGGRQVYSNQPQHF
d_call: TRBD1; cdr3_length: 13; v_call: TRBV5-6; clone_size: .; j_call: TRBJ2-5; cdr3_nt: TGTGCCAGCAGCAAGACAGGGTTGGAGACCCAGTACTTC; cdr3_aa: CASSKTGLETQYF
d_call: .; cdr3_length: 12; v_call: TRBV20-1; clone_size: .; j_call: TRBJ1-1; cdr3_nt: TGCAGTGCTAATTGGCAGAACACTGAAGCTTTCTTT; cdr3_aa: CSANWQNTEAFF
d_call: .; cdr3_length: 14; v_call: TRBV29-1; clone_size: .; j_call: TRBJ2-1; cdr3_nt: TGCAGCGTCGAACCCTGGACAGAGTACAATGAGCAGTTCTTC; cdr3_aa: CSVEPWTEYNEQFF
d_call: TRBD1; cdr3_length: 17; v_call: TRBV9; clone_size: .; j_call: TRBJ1-2; cdr3_nt: TGTGCCAGCAGCGTAGGACCCCCGGGGGACAGGAAGTATGGCTACACCTTC; cdr3_aa: CASSVGPPGDRKYGYTF
d_call: .; cdr3_length: 14; v_call: TRBV9; clone_size: few; j_call: TRBJ1-2; cdr3_nt: TGTGCCAGCAGCGCAGCCGGGACAATCTATGGCTACACCTTC; cdr3_aa: CASSAAGTIYGYTF
d_call: .; cdr3_length: 15; v_call: TRBV27; clone_size: .; j_call: TRBJ2-7; cdr3_nt: TGTGCCAGCAGTCCCAAACTAGTAGTGGGCTACGAGCAGTACTTC; cdr3_aa: CASSPKLVVGYEQYF
d_call: TRBD1; cdr3_length: 14; v_call: TRBV12-5; clone_size: few; j_call: TRBJ1-2; cdr3_nt: TGTGCTAGTGGTCCGGGGGAGACAGGGAATGGCTACACCTTC; cdr3_aa: CASGPGETGNGYTF